The next 2 T cell receptor beta chains were all read from a single sample in a study of cytotoxic CD8 clonotypes in ibrutinib-treated CLL. The protocol was immunoSEQ multiplex PCR, while the TCRdb copy is restricted to in-frame clones and leaves out a portion. This table has fewer than 100,000 clones, about 86% appearing once. Sample: PBMCs, taken before ibrutinib treatment. Receptor source: a human donor with chronic lymphocytic leukemia.

V is TRBV27 and J is TRBJ1-5, with 9 bases fitting TRBD1. The germline V gene encodes CDR1 MNHEY and CDR2 SMNVEV (reference sequence). The CDR3 totals 15 residues. Trimming at V came to 5 bases and at J to 6 bases, leaving 8 bases not matched to a gene. CDR3: CASSPGTGWTQPQHF. Written as DNA, the CDR3 is TGTGCCAGCAGTCCCGGGACAGGGTGGACTCAGCCCCAGCATTTT.

The chain couples TRBV11-3 to TRBJ2-5; tentatively, D is TRBD2 (6 bases). CDR3 length: 13 residues. Germline V gene lookup returns CDR1 SGHNT and CDR2 YENEEA. The V end was cut by 5 bases, the J end by 9 bases, with 16 bases between. CDR3 region: CASSPGQGLPQYF. The CDR3 region has the DNA TGTGCCAGCAGCCCGGGGCAGGGACTTCCCCAGTACTTC.